This TCR beta chain was sequenced in a study of cytomegalovirus exposure and HLA in healthy donors. The study's findings and limits: Exclusion applied to some V segments, including TRBV6-2 and TRBV6-3, as they were indistinguishable. Across all donors, roughly uniform sequencing depth was an assumption of the presence/absence analyses. Judged likely to be a sequencing artifact was a cluster of highly shared sequence variants.

CDR1 is SGHNT and CDR2 is YYREEE in the germline V gene (reference sequence). Trimming removed 4 bases at V and 8 bases at J, with 17 bases between. The CDR3 has 14 amino acids. PCR was performed using 60 Vbeta and 13 Jbeta primers. Clones were sequenced by immunoSEQ multiplex PCR, and TCRdb holds only the in-frame ones, with some missing. The repertoire holds about 130,000 clones, with 60% to 80% as singletons. This clone appeared once. Its antigen is not identified. The sequenced material came from PBMCs. V and J are TRBV5-4 and TRBJ2-3; D remains unclear. The clonotype was recovered from a woman aged 55-69 years in good health and CMV-seropositive. CDR3 DNA: TGTGCCAGCAGCCCCGGCGGAGCTGTAGTTACGCAGTATTTT. This sequence encodes CASSPGGAVVTQYF.